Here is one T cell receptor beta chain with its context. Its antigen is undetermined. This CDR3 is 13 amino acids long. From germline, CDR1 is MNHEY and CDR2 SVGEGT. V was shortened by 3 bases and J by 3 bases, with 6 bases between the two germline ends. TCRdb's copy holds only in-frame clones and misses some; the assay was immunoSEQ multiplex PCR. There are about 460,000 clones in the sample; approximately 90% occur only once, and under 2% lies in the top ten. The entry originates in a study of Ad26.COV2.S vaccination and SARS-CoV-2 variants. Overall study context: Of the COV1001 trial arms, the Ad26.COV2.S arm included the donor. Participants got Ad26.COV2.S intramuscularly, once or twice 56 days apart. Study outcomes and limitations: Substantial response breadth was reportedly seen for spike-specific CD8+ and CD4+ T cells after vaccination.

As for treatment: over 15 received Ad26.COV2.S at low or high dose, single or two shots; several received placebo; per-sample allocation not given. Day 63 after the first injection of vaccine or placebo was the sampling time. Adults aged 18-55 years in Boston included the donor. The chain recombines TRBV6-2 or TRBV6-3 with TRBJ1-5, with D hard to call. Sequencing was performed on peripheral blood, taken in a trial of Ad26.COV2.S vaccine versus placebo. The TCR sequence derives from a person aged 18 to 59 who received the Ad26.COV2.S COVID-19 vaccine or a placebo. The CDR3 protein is CASSYLDNQPQHF. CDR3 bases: TGTGCCAGCAGTTATCTCGACAATCAGCCCCAGCATTTT.